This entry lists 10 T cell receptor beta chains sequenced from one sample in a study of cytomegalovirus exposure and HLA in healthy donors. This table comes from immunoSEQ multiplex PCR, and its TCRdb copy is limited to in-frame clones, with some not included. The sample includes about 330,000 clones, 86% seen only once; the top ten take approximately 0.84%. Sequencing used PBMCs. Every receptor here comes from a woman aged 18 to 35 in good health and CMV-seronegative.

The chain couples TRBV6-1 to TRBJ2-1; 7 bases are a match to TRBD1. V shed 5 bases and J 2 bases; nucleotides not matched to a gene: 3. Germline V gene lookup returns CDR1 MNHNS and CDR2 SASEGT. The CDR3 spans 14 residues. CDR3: CASSTGETYNEQFF. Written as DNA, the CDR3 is TGTGCCAGCAGTACAGGGGAAACCTACAATGAGCAGTTCTTC.

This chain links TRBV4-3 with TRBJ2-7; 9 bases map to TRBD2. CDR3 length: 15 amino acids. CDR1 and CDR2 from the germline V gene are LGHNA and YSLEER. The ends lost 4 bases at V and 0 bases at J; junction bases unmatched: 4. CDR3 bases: TGCGCCAGCAGCCCGACTAGCGGCAGCTCCTACGAGCAGTACTTC. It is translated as CASSPTSGSSYEQYF.

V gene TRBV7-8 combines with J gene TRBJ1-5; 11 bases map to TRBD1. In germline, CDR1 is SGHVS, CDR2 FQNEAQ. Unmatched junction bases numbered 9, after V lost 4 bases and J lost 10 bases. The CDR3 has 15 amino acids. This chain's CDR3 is CASSSPGTGGHPQHF. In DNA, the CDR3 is TGTGCCAGCAGCTCGCCTGGGACAGGGGGGCATCCCCAGCATTTT.

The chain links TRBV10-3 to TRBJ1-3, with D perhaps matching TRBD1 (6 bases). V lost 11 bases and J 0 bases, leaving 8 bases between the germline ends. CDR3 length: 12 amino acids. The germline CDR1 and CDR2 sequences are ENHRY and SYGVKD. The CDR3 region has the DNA TGTGCCGGGGGCTCCTCTGGAAACACCATATATTTT. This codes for CAGGSSGNTIYF.

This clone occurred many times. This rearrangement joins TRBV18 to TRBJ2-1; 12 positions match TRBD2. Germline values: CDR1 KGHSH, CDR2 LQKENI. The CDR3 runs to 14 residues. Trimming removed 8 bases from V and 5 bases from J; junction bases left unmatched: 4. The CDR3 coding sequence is TGTGCCAGCCACCTAGCGGGAGGGAACAATGAGCAGTTCTTC. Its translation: CASHLAGGNNEQFF.

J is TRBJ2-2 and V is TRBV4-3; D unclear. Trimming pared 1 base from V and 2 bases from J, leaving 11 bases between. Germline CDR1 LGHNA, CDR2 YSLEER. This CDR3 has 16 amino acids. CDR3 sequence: CASSQALEQNTGELFF. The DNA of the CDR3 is TGCGCCAGCAGCCAAGCTCTAGAACAAAACACCGGGGAGCTGTTTTTT.

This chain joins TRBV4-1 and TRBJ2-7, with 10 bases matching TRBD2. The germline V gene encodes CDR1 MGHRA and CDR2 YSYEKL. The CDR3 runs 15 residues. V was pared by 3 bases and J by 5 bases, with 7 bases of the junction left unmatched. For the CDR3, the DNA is TGCGCCAGCAGCCAGCTAGCGGGAGCAAACAACGAGCAGTACTTC. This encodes CASSQLAGANNEQYF.

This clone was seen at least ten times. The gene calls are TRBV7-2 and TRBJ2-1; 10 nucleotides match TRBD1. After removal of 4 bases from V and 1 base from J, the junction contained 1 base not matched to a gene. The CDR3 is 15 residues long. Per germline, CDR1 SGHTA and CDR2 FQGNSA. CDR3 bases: TGTGCCAGCAGCTGGACAGGGGGGTCCTACAATGAGCAGTTCTTC. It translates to CASSWTGGSYNEQFF.

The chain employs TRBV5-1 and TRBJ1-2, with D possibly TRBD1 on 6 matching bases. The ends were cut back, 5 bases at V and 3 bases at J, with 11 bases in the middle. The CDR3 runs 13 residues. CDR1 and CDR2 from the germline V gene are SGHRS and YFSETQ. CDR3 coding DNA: TGCGCCAGCAGTTCGGGACAAGACTATGGCTACACCTTC. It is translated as CASSSGQDYGYTF.

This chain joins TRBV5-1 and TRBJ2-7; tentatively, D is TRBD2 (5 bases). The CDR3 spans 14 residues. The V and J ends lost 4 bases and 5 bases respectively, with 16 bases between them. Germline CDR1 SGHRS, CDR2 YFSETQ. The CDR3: CASSLNGGGNEQYF. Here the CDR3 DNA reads TGCGCCAGCAGCCTAAATGGAGGAGGAAACGAGCAGTACTTC.